These 5 T cell receptor beta chains were sequenced from one sample in a study of control samples from healthy donors and cancer patients. The method was immunoSEQ multiplex PCR; TCRdb's version includes in-frame clones alone and lacks a portion of them. The sample contains some 74,000 clones, approximately 90% of which appear only once. The material sequenced was blood. The receptors were sampled from a woman aged 50 to 60 in good health.

The rearrangement uses TRBV4-1 and TRBJ2-2, with a tentative D call TRBD1 (5 bases). Germline V CDR1 and CDR2: MGHRA, YSYEKL. This CDR3 contains 14 residues. The V end was cut by 0 bases, the J end by 6 bases, with 8 bases between. CDR3 sequence (DNA): TGCGCCAGCAGCCAAGACGACAGATCCGGGGAGCTGTTTTTT. Its translation: CASSQDDRSGELFF.

In this sample, this clone turned up a few times. The V call is TRBV11-3, the J call TRBJ2-2; 7 bases agree with TRBD1. V shed 2 bases and J 3 bases; nucleotides not matched to a gene: 3. This CDR3 has 15 amino acids. From germline, CDR1 is SGHNT and CDR2 YENEEA. As DNA, the CDR3 is TGTGCCAGCAGCTTATATGGGACAGACACCGGGGAGCTGTTTTTT. Its translation is CASSLYGTDTGELFF.

The chain couples TRBV19 to TRBJ2-1; TRBD2 aligns across 8 bases. The CDR3 spans 14 residues. The J segment lost 4 bases and the V segment lost 7 bases, leaving 6 bases of the junction unmatched. CDR1 is LNHDA and CDR2 is SQIVND in the germline V gene (reference sequence). CDR3 bases: TGTGCCAGTACCGGGGGGGGGAATTACAATGAGCAGTTCTTC. Its translation: CASTGGGNYNEQFF.

The chain combines TRBV12-3 or TRBV12-4 with TRBJ2-7; 7 bases are shared with TRBD1. Unmatched junction bases numbered 6, after V lost 5 bases and J lost 5 bases. The CDR3 covers 13 residues. The CDR3 DNA is TGTGCCAGCAGTCTACCCAGGGGGAACGAGCAGTACTTC. This sequence encodes CASSLPRGNEQYF.

The chain carries TRBV5-1 and TRBJ1-1; D remains unclear. CDR1 and CDR2 from the germline V gene are SGHRS and YFSETQ. Deletions cut 0 bases from V and 2 bases from J, with 8 bases between. This CDR3 is 14 amino acids long. CDR3 loop: CASSLVGINTEAFF. CDR3 DNA sequence: TGCGCCAGCAGCTTGGTGGGGATTAACACTGAAGCTTTCTTT.